Included here is one TCR beta chain sequence, with context. What it recognizes is unknown. The treatment here: around 19 received Ad26.COV2.S at low or high dose, single or two shots; about 5 received placebo; per-sample allocation not given. Material that was analyzed had been drawn on day 63 after the first vaccine or placebo injection. Donation came from an adult in Boston who was aged 18-55 years. The sample belongs to a study of Ad26.COV2.S vaccination and SARS-CoV-2 variants. About the research overall: COV1001, an Ad26.COV2.S trial, supplied this vaccine-arm donor.

The study's findings and limits: The study found similar non-spike TCR breadth in vaccine and placebo recipients.

Clones were sequenced by immunoSEQ multiplex PCR, and TCRdb holds only the in-frame ones, with some missing. The sample lists over 400,000 clones; about nine tenths were seen once. Trimming cost V 1 base and J 3 bases, with 9 bases left between them. The CDR3 is 14 amino acids. CDR1 is SGHVS, CDR2 FQNEAQ, per germline. This specimen was peripheral blood, taken in a trial of Ad26.COV2.S vaccine versus placebo. This sequence originates from a person between 18 and 65 years old who received the Ad26.COV2.S COVID-19 vaccine or a placebo. V gene TRBV7-8 combines with J gene TRBJ1-2, with D perhaps TRBD1 (5 bases). The chain's CDR3 is CASSLEDSYYGYTF. The DNA for the CDR3 is TGTGCCAGCAGCTTAGAAGACAGTTACTATGGCTACACCTTC.